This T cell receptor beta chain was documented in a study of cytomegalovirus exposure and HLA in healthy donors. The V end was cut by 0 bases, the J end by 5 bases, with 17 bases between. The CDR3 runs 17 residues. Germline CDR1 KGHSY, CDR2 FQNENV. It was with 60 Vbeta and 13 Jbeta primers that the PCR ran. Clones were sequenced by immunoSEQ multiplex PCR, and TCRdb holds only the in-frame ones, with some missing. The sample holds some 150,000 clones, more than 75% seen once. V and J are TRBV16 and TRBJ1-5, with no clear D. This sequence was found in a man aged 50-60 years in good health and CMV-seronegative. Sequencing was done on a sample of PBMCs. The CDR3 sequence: CASSQSRKSSSYQPQHF. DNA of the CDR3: TGTGCCAGCAGCCAATCGCGAAAGTCCTCATCTTATCAGCCCCAGCATTTT. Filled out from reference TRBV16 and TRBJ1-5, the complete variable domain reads GEEVAQTPKHLVRGEGQKAKLYCAPIKGHSYVFWYQQVLKNEFKFLISFQNENVFDETGMPKERFSAKCLPNSPCSLEIQATKLEDSAVYFCASSQSRKSSSYQPQHFGDGTRLSIL.